This entry concerns a single T cell receptor (beta chain). This record comes from a study of blood T cell repertoires in COVID-19. Clones were read by immunoSEQ multiplex PCR, and TCRdb kept only the in-frame ones, dropping some. The sample gives 200,000 to 250,000 clones, roughly 79% of which show up once; 6.5% to 8.5% is in the top ten. Trimming cost V 5 bases and J 0 bases, with 8 bases left between them. The CDR3 has 15 residues. In germline, CDR1 is SGHTA, CDR2 FQGTGA. The receptor was derived from a woman older than 75 with COVID-19, enrolled during active disease. The sequenced sample was peripheral blood. V and J are TRBV7-3 and TRBJ2-6; D unresolved. CDR3 nucleotides: TGTGCCAGCAGCCCCTCCTTCTCTGGGGCCAACGTCCTGACTTTC. Its translation: CASSPSFSGANVLTF.